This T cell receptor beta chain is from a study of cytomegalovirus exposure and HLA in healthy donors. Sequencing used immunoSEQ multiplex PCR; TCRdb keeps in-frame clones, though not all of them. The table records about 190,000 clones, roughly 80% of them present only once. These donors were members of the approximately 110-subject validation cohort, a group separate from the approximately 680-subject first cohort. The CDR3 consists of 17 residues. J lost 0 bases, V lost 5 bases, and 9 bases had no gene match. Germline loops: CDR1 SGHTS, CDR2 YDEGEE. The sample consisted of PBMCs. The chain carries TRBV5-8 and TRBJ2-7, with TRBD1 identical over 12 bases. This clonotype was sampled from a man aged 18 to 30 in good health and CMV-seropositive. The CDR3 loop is CASSTPGQGASSYEQYF. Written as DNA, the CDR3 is TGTGCCAGCAGTACACCGGGACAGGGGGCATCCTCCTACGAGCAGTACTTC.